This T cell receptor beta chain was identified in a study of molecular identifiers for immune sequencing clone quantification. Points from the study as a whole: Clones exceeding 20 RNA copies carried over 98% of effector molecules but under 1% of naive-cell molecules.

Investigators produced naive CD8 libraries from roughly 20,000 to 1,000,000 sorted cells, drawing on 10%, 30% or 50% RNA. Germline assignment: CDR1 MNHEY and CDR2 SMNVEV (reference sequence). The CDR3 is 15 amino acids. V was shortened by 5 bases and J by 4 bases, with 17 bases between the two germline ends. Notes on this clonotype: Its antigen is not identified.

A single record per CDR3 protein comes from TCRdb applying MiXCR to the PCR reads. The sample shows about half a million distinct CDR3 sequences, less than 30% of them seen only once. Sequences were obtained from naive CD8+ T cells from blood, with Jurkat cell RNA spiked in. Subset of the sample: FACS-sorted CD8+CD4-CCR7+CD45RA+ naive T cells. This chain links TRBV27 with TRBJ1-1, with a possible D match to TRBD1 (6 bases). The sequence was collected from a human donor in good health. Some libraries in this study had Jurkat cell RNA spiked in. DNA for the CDR3: TGTGCCAGCAGTCCCCGGACAGATTTGAGCACTGAAGCTTTCTTT. It translates to CASSPRTDLSTEAFF.